This T cell receptor beta chain is from a study of B cell selection in AIRE deficiency. Overall study findings and caveats: Healthy Tconv contained 36.6% of shared healthy Treg sequences; only TCRbeta sequenced. Shorter CDR3s marked shared Treg sequences, biased toward few non-templated insertions.

A remark on this clone: Its antigen is unidentified.

Authors' analysis steps: Conventional T cell pools: 1x10^5 or so distinct patient, about 1.4x10^5 donor TCRbeta sequences. Data came from immunoSEQ multiplex PCR; TCRdb stores just in-frame clones and leaves some out. V and J calls and clone size are those listed in that table; D and trimming were worked out from the DNA. In the table there are approximately 24,000 clones, around 96% of which are singletons. Sorting defined conventional CD4 T cells as CD4+CD127+. Germline-derived CDR1 and CDR2 are SGHRS and YFSETQ. The germline V and J ends were trimmed by 0 bases and 0 bases, with 7 bases remaining between them. The CDR3 covers 15 residues.

The receptor was derived from a human donor in good health. The chain recombines TRBV5-1 with TRBJ1-5, with D hard to call. Specimen: CD4+CD127+ conventional T cells sorted from PBMCs. CDR3 coding DNA: TGCGCCAGCAGCTTGGGGGGTTATAGCAATCAGCCCCAGCATTTT. Translation gives CASSLGGYSNQPQHF.